This TCR beta chain came from a study of Graves' ophthalmopathy and Graves' hyperthyroidism. Study-wide results and limits: Using 13 signatures, a model distinguished ophthalmopathy from stable hyperthyroidism, reaching around 88% sensitivity and approximately 80% specificity. With a specificity of roughly 72% and a sensitivity of around 71%, the model predicted ophthalmopathy progression.

CDR1 is SEHNR and CDR2 is FQNEAQ in the germline V gene (reference sequence). The CDR3 has 14 residues. The V end was cut by 5 bases, the J end by 4 bases, with 15 bases between. Amplified material comprised TCR beta CDR3 regions derived from RNA transcripts. HTBI primers were employed in first-round RT-PCR, then a second-round multiplex PCR followed. In TCRdb, the multiplex PCR reads were re-called with MiXCR into one record per CDR3 protein. The sample gives a few hundred thousand distinct CDR3 sequences, roughly 15% of which show up once; around 2.4% is in the top ten. If no ophthalmopathy appeared within 18 months of follow-up, hyperthyroidism was termed stable. The diagnostic workup employed clinical symptoms, serum thyroxine, TRAb, thyroid ultrasound and orbital computed tomography. About this clonotype itself: Its target is not known.

This TCR was recovered from an adult woman with stable Graves' hyperthyroidism. Sequencing was carried out using peripheral blood. The chain joins TRBV7-9 to TRBJ2-7; TRBD1 is a possible D gene (7 bases). The CDR3, as DNA: TGTGCCAGCAGCCCGCGGGACAGCAAATACGAGCAGTACTTC. Translated: CASSPRDSKYEQYF.